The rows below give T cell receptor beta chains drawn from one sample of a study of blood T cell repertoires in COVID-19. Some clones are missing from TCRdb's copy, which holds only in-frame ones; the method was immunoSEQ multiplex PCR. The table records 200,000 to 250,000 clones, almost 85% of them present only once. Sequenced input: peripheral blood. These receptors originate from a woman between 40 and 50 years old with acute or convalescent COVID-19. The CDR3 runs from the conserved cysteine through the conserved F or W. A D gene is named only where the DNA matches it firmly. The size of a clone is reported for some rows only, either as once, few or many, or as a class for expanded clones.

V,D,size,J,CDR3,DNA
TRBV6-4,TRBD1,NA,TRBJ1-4,CASSENRGAEKLFF,TGTGCCAGCAGTGAGAACAGGGGCGCTGAAAAACTGTTTTTT
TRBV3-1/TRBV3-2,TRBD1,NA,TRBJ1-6,CASSQQGALHF,TGTGCCAGCAGCCAACAGGGGGCTCTCCACTTT
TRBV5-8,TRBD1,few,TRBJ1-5,CASSLGQGLHSNQPQHF,TGTGCCAGCAGCTTGGGACAGGGGCTGCATAGCAATCAGCCCCAGCATTTT
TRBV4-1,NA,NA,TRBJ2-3,CASSQVLSDTQYF,TGCGCCAGCAGCCAAGTCTTATCAGATACGCAGTATTTT
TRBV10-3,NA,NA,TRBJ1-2,CAISESGSRNYGYTF,TGTGCCATCAGTGAGTCGGGCAGTAGAAACTATGGCTACACCTTC
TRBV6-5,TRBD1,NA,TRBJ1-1,CASSPSGQGARGAFF,TGTGCCAGCAGCCCCTCCGGACAGGGGGCACGTGGGGCTTTCTTT
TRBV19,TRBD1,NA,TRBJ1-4,CASSTPRQGRTNEKLFF,TGTGCCAGTAGTACCCCCCGACAGGGTCGGACTAATGAAAAACTGTTTTTT
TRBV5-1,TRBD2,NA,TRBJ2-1,CASSSLAGEQFF,TGCGCCAGCAGCTCATTAGCGGGTGAGCAGTTCTTC
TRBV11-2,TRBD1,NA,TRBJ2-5,CASTLGRTGQGEETQYF,TGTGCCAGCACCCTAGGTCGTACTGGACAGGGCGAAGAGACCCAGTACTTC
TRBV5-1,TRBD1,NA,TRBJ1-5,CASSLIGGRDQPQHF,TGCGCCAGCAGCTTGATAGGGGGCCGGGATCAGCCCCAGCATTTT
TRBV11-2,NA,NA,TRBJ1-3,CASSLESRGNTIYF,TGTGCCAGCAGCTTAGAATCTCGGGGAAACACCATATATTTT
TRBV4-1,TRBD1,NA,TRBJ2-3,CASSHERTGVSTDTQYF,TGCGCCAGCAGCCACGAACGGACAGGGGTTAGCACAGATACGCAGTATTTT
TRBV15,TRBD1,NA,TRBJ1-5,CATSRKTGSGGQPQHF,TGTGCCACCAGCAGGAAGACAGGGTCGGGCGGTCAGCCCCAGCATTTT
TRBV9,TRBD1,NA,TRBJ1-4,CASSTWTGGIVNEKLFF,TGTGCCAGCAGCACCTGGACAGGGGGCATCGTTAATGAAAAACTGTTTTTT
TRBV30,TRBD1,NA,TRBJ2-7,CAWTQDRGQYEQYF,TGTGCCTGGACACAAGACAGGGGGCAGTACGAGCAGTACTTC
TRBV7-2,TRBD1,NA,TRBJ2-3,CASSFTRGTGFTDTQYF,TGTGCCAGCAGCTTCACCCGCGGGACAGGGTTCACAGATACGCAGTATTTT
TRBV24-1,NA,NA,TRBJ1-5,CATSAGHNQPQHF,TGTGCCACCAGTGCAGGGCACAATCAGCCCCAGCATTTT
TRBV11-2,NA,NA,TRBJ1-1,CASVRRREMTEAFF,TGTGCCAGCGTTCGGAGGAGGGAAATGACTGAAGCTTTCTTT
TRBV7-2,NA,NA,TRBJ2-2,CASSSVSPRELFF,TGTGCCAGCAGCTCGGTTTCTCCAAGGGAGCTGTTTTTT
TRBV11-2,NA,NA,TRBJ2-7,CASSLARKSYEQYF,TGTGCCAGCAGCTTAGCCAGAAAATCCTACGAGCAGTACTTC
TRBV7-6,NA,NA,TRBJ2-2,CASSLARAGASTGELFF,TGTGCCAGCAGCTTAGCCCGGGCAGGGGCGAGCACCGGGGAGCTGTTTTTT
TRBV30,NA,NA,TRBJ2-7,CAWTPGLLGPYEQYF,TGTGCCTGGACGCCGGGACTCCTAGGGCCTTACGAGCAGTACTTC
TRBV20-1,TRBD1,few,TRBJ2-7,CSASGDRDYEQYF,TGCAGTGCTAGTGGGGACAGGGACTACGAGCAGTACTTC
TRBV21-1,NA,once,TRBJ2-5,CASSIRPTREGWQETQYF,TGTGCCAGCAGCATTCGCCCCACCAGGGAGGGCTGGCAAGAGACCCAGTACTTC
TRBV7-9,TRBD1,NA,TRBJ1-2,CASSLSSGTGINYGYTF,TGTGCCAGCAGCTTATCGTCCGGGACAGGCATTAACTATGGCTACACCTTC
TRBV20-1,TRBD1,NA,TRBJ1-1,CSARDRGRDYF,TGCAGTGCTCGAGACAGGGGGCGCGACTATTTT
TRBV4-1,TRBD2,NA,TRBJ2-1,CASSHTGTSGAYNEQFF,TGCGCCAGCAGCCATACCGGGACTAGCGGGGCCTACAATGAGCAGTTCTTC
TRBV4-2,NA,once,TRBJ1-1,CASSQGGSHTEAFF,TGTGCCAGCAGCCAGGGAGGTAGTCACACTGAAGCTTTCTTT
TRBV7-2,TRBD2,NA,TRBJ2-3,CASSLVGTSGTHTDTQYF,TGTGCCAGCAGCTTAGTTGGGACTAGCGGGACGCACACAGATACGCAGTATTTT
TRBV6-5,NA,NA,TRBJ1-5,CASNTAPPSNQPQHF,TGTGCCAGCAATACAGCCCCGCCCAGCAATCAGCCCCAGCATTTT
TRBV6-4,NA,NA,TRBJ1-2,CASSPGGSRSYTF,TGTGCCAGCAGTCCGGGGGGCTCGCGTAGCTACACCTTC
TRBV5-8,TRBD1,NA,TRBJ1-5,CASSFYGGQGGQPQHF,TGTGCCAGCAGCTTTTATGGGGGACAGGGAGGCCAGCCCCAGCATTTT
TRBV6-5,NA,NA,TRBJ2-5,CASSYQGNVQETQYF,TGTGCCAGCAGTTACCAGGGGAACGTGCAAGAGACCCAGTACTTC
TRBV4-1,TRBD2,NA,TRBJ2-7,CASSQDSGTLSYEQYF,TGCGCCAGCAGCCAGGATAGCGGGACCCTCTCCTACGAGCAGTACTTC
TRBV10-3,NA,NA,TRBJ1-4,CAISESGRVDEKLFF,TGTGCCATCAGTGAGTCGGGCAGGGTGGATGAAAAACTGTTTTTT
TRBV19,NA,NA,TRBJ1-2,CASSSGQSGGYGYTF,TGTGCCAGTAGTTCCGGACAGAGCGGGGGCTATGGCTACACCTTC
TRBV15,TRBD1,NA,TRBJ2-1,CATSKAFPSRRDRYNEQFF,TGTGCCACCAGCAAAGCCTTCCCATCCCGACGGGACAGATACAATGAGCAGTTCTTC
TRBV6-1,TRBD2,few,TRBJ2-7,CASSDPRGGARYEQYF,TGTGCCAGCAGTGACCCGCGGGGGGGGGCAAGGTACGAGCAGTACTTC
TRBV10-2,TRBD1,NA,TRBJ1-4,CASSGRTGLSNEKLFF,TGCGCCAGCAGTGGGCGGACAGGGTTATCTAATGAAAAACTGTTTTTT
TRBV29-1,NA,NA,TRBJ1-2,CSLERGHGNYGYTF,TGCAGCCTCGAGAGGGGACACGGTAACTATGGCTACACCTTC
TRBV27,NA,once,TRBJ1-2,CASSIPGGNGYTF,TGTGCCAGCAGTATCCCGGGAGGGAATGGCTACACCTTC
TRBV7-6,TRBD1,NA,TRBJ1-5,CASSIAPAGQGPQPQHF,TGTGCCAGCAGCATTGCCCCCGCGGGACAGGGCCCTCAGCCCCAGCATTTT
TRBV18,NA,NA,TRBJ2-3,CASSPAAPGVGDTQYF,TGTGCCAGCTCACCGGCGGCCCCCGGGGTCGGAGATACGCAGTATTTT
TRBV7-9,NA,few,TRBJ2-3,CASSSRDLSTDTQYF,TGTGCCAGCAGCTCCCGGGACTTAAGCACAGATACGCAGTATTTT
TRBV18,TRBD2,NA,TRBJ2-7,CASSSSGSPYEQYF,TGTGCCAGCTCAAGTAGCGGGAGCCCCTACGAGCAGTACTTC
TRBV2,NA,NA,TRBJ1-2,CASLWRGRGYTF,TGTGCCAGCCTCTGGCGGGGGCGCGGCTACACCTTC